Reported below is one TCR beta chain. This sample stems from a study of T cell repertoires in ileal Crohn's disease. Here immunoSEQ multiplex PCR was the method, and the copy in TCRdb shows in-frame clones only, minus some. Of about 5,700 clones listed, roughly 78% were seen once; the top ten hold 6.5%. The time point: proximal margin of the surgical specimen (macroscopically non-inflamed). This CDR3 region has 15 residues. The trim removed 5 bases at V and 8 bases at J, leaving 12 bases unmatched. Per germline, CDR1 MDHEN and CDR2 SYDVKM. Sequencing input: ileal tissue. The sequence derives from an adult with Crohn's disease. The chain uses TRBV28 and TRBJ1-2, with 9 bases that match TRBD1. In nucleotides, the CDR3 is TGTGCCAGCAGTCCTGGGACAGGGAGCGCATGGGGCTACACCTTC. Residues: CASSPGTGSAWGYTF.